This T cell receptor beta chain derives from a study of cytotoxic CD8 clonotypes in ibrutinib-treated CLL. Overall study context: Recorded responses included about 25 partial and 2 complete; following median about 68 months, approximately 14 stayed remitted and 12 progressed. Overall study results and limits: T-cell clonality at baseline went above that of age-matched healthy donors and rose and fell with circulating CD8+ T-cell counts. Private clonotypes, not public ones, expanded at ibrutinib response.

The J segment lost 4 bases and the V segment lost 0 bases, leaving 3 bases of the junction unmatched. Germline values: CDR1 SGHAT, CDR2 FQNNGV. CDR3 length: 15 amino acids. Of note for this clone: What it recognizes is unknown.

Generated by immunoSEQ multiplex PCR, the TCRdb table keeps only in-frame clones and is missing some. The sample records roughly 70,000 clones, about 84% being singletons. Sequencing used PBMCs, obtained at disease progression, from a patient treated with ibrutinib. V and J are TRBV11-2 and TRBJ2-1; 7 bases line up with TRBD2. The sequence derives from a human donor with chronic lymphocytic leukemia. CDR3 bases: TGTGCCAGCAGCTTAGAGGGAGGGCAGTACAATGAGCAGTTCTTC. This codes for CASSLEGGQYNEQFF.